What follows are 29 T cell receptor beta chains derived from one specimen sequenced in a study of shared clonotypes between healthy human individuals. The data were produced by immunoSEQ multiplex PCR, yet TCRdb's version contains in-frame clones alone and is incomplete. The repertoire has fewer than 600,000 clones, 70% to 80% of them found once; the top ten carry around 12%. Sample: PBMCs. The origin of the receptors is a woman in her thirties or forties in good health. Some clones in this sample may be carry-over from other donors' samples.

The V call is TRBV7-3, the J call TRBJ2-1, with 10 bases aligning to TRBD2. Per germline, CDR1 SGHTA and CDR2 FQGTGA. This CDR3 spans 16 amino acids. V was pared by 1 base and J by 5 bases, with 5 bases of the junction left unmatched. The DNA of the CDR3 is TGTGCCAGCAGCTTAAAACTAGCGGGGACGGACAATGAGCAGTTCTTC. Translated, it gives CASSLKLAGTDNEQFF.

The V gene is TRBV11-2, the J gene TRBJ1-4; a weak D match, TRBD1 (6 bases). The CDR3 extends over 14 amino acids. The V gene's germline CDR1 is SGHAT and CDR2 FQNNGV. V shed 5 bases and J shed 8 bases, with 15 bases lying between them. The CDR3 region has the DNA TGTGCCAGCAGCCCGACAGGAGGGTCAGAAAAACTGTTTTTT. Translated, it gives CASSPTGGSEKLFF. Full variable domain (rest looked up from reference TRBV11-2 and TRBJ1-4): EAGVAQSPRYKIIEKRQSVAFWCNPISGHATLYWYQQILGQGPKLLIQFQNNGVVDDSQLPKDRFSAERLKGVDSTLKIQPAKLEDSAVYLCASSPTGGSEKLFFGSGTQLSVL.

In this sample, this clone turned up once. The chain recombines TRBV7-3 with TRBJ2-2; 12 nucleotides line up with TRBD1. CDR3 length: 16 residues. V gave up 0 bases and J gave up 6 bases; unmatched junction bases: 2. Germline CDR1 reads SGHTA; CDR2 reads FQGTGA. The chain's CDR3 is CASSLTGQGASGELFF. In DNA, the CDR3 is TGTGCCAGCAGCTTAACGGGACAGGGGGCGTCCGGGGAGCTGTTTTTT.

The CDR3: CAWNKARYTEAFF. CDR3 sequence (DNA): TGTGCCTGGAACAAGGCGAGGTACACTGAAGCTTTCTTT. The rearrangement joins TRBV30 to TRBJ1-1; D is uncertain. V shed 4 bases and J shed 3 bases, with 12 bases lying between them. The germline CDR1 and CDR2 sequences are GTSNPN and SVGIG (reference sequence). This CDR3 is 13 amino acids long. The whole variable domain, filled in from reference TRBV30 and TRBJ1-1, reads SQTIHQWPATLVQPVGSPLSLECTVEGTSNPNLYWYRQAAGRGLQLLFYSVGIGQISSEVPQNLSASRPQDRQFILSSKKLLLSDSGFYLCAWNKARYTEAFFGQGTRLTVV.

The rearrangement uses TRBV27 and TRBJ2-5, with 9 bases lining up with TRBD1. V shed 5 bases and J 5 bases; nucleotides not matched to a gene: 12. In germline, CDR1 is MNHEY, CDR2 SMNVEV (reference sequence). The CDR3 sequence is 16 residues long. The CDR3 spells CASSPQGAQGLETQYF. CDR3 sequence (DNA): TGTGCCAGCAGTCCACAGGGGGCGCAGGGATTGGAGACCCAGTACTTC.

The CDR3 here is CASSVMGTSSSYEQYF. CDR3 in DNA: TGTGCCAGCAGTGTTATGGGGACCTCCAGCTCCTACGAGCAGTACTTC. The chain uses TRBV2 and TRBJ2-7; possibly TRBD1 or TRBD2 for D (5 bases each). CDR3 length: 16 amino acids. CDR1 and CDR2 from the germline V gene are SNHLY and FYNNEI. Trimming removed 4 bases at V and 0 bases at J, with 16 bases between.

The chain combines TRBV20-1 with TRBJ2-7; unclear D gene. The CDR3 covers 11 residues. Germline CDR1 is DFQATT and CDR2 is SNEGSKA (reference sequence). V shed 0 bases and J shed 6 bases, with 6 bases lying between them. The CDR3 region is CSARDRTEQYF. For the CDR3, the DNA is TGCAGTGCTAGAGATCGGACCGAGCAGTACTTC.

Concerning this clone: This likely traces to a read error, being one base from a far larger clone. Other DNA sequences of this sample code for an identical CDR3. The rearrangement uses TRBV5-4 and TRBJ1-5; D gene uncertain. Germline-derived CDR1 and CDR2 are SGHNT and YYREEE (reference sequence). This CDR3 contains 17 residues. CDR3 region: CASSYSKDFQTHQPQHF. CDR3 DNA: TGTGCCAGCAGCTACTCTAAGGACTTTCAGACCCATCAGCCCCAGCACTTT.

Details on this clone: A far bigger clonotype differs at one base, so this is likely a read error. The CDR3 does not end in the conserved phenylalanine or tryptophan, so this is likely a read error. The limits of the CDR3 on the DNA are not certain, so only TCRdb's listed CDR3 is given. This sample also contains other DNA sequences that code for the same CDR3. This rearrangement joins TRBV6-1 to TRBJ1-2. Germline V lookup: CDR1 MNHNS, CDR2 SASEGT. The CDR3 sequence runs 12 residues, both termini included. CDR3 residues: CASSEAQRVFLL.

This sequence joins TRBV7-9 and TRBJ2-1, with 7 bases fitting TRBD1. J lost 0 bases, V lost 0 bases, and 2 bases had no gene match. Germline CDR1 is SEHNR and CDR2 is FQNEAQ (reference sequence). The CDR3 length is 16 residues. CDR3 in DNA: TGTGCCAGCAGCTTAGCGGACAGGAGCTCCTACAATGAGCAGTTCTTC. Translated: CASSLADRSSYNEQFF.

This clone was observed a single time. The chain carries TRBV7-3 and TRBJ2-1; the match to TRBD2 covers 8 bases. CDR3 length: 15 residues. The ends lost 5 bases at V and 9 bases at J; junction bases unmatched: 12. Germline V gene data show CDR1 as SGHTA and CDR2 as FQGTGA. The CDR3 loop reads CASSPQSGSPPEQFF. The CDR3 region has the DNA TGTGCCAGCAGCCCCCAGAGCGGGAGTCCTCCTGAGCAGTTCTTC.

The CDR3 bases are TGTGCCATCAGTGCACGCCCCGGGGCAGAGGGAAACACCATATATTTT. Translating it yields CAISARPGAEGNTIYF. This chain links TRBV10-3 with TRBJ1-3; a weak D match, TRBD1 (5 bases). CDR1 is ENHRY, CDR2 SYGVKD, per germline. The length of the CDR3 is 16 residues. Between the trimmed V and J ends, which lost 4 bases and 4 bases, there was a span of 17 bases.

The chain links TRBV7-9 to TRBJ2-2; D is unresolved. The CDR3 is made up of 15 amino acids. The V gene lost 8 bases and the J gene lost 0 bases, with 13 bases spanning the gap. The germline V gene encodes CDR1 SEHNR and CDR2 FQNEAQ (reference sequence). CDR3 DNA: TGTGCCAGCGGGAATCGGGCCGCGAACACCGGGGAGCTGTTTTTT. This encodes CASGNRAANTGELFF.

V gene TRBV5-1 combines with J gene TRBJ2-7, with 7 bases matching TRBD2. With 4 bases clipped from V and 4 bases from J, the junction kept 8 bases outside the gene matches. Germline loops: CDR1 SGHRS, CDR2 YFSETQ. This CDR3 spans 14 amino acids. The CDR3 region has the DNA TGCGCCAGCAGCCTTGCGGGAGCGGAGTACGAGCAGTACTTC. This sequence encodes CASSLAGAEYEQYF.

Here the CDR3 reads CASSLAAGGFSNEQFF. CDR3 coding DNA: TGTGCCAGCAGCTTAGCTGCGGGAGGGTTTTCCAATGAGCAGTTCTTC. V usage is TRBV7-9 and J usage is TRBJ2-1, with TRBD2 matching 9 bases. In germline, CDR1 is SEHNR, CDR2 FQNEAQ (reference sequence). Trimming removed 0 bases from V and 6 bases from J; junction bases left unmatched: 6. This CDR3 has 16 amino acids.

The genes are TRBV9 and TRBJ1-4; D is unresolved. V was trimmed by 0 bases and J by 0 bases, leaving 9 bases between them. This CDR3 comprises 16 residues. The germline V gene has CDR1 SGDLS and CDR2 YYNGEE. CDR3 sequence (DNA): TGTGCCAGCAGCGTAGAACACCGTACAACTAATGAAAAACTGTTTTTT. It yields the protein CASSVEHRTTNEKLFF.

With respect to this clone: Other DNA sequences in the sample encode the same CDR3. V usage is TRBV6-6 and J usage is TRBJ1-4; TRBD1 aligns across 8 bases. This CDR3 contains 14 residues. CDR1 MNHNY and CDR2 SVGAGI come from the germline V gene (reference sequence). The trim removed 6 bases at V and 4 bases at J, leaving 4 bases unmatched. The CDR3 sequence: CASSSGQDNEKLFF. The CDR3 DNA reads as TGTGCCAGCAGCTCGGGACAGGATAATGAAAAACTGTTTTTT.

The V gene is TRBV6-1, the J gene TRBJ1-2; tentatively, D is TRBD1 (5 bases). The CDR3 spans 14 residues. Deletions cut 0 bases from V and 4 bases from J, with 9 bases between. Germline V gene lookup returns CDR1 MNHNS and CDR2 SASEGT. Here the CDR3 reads CASSEAGEGYGYTF. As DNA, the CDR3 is TGTGCCAGCAGTGAAGCGGGGGAGGGCTATGGCTACACCTTC.

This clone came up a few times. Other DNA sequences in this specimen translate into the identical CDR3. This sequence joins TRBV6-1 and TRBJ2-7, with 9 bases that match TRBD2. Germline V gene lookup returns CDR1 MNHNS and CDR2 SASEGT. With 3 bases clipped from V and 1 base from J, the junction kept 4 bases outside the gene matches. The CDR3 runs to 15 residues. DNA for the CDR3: TGTGCCAGCAGTGAGGGGCTAGCGGGGTCCTACGAGCAGTACTTC. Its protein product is CASSEGLAGSYEQYF.

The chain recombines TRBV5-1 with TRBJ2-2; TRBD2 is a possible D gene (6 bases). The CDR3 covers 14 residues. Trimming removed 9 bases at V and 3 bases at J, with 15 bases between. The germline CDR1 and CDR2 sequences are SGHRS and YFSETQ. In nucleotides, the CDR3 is TGCGCCACCGGACGCCCGGGGGACACCGGGGAGCTGTTTTTT. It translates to CATGRPGDTGELFF.

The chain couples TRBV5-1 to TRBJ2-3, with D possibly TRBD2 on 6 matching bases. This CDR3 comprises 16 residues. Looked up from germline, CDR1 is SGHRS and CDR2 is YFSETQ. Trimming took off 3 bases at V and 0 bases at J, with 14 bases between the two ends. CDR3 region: CASSWGRTVSTDTQYF. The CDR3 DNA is TGCGCCAGCAGCTGGGGGAGGACGGTTAGCACAGATACGCAGTATTTT.

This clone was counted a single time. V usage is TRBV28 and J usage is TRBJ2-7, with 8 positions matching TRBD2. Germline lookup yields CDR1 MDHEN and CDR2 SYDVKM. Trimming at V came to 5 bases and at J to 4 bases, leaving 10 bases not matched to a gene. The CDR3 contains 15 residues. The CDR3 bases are TGTGCCAGCAGTCCCCCTCTACTAGCGGAGTACGAGCAGTACTTC. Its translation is CASSPPLLAEYEQYF.

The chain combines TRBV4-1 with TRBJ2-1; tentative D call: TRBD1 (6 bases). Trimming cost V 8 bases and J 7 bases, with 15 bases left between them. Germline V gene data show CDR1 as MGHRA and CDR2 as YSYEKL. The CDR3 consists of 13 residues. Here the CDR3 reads CASFGQKKNEQFF. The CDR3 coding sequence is TGCGCCAGCTTCGGACAGAAAAAGAATGAGCAGTTCTTC.

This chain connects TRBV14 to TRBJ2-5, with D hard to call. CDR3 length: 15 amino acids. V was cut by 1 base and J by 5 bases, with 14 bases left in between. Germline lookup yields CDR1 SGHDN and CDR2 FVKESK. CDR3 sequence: CASSQVYSRRETQYF. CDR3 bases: TGTGCCAGCAGCCAAGTGTATAGTCGAAGGGAGACCCAGTACTTC.

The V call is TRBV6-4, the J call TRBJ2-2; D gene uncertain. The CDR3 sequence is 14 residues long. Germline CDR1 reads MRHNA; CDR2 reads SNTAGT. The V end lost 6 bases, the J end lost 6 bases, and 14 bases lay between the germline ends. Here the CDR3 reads CASSTSTDAGELFF. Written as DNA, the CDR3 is TGTGCCAGCAGCACATCGACCGACGCCGGGGAGCTGTTTTTT.

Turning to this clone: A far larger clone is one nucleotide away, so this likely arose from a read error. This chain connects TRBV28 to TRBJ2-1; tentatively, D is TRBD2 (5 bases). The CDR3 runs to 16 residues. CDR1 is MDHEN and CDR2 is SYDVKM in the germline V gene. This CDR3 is CASSYPHGGSYNERFF. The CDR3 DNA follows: TGTGCCAGCAGTTACCCTCACGGAGGTTCCTACAATGAGCGGTTCTTC.

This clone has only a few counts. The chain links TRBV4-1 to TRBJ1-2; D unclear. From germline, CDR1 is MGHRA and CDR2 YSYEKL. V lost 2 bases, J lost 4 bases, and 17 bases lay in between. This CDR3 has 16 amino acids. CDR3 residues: CASSQSAVWDVYGYTF. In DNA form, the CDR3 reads TGCGCCAGCAGCCAATCCGCGGTTTGGGATGTCTATGGCTACACCTTC.

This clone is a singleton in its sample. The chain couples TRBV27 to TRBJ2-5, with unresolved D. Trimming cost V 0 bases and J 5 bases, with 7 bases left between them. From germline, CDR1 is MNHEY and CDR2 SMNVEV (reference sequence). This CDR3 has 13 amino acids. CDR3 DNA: TGTGCCAGCAGTTTATCGATGTGGGAGACCCAGTACTTC. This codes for CASSLSMWETQYF.

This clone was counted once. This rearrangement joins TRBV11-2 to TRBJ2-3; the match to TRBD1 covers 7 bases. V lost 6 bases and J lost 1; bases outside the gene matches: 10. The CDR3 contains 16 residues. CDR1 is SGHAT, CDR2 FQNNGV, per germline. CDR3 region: CASSRDREYGTDTQYF. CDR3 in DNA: TGTGCCAGCAGTCGTGACAGGGAGTATGGCACAGATACGCAGTATTTT.